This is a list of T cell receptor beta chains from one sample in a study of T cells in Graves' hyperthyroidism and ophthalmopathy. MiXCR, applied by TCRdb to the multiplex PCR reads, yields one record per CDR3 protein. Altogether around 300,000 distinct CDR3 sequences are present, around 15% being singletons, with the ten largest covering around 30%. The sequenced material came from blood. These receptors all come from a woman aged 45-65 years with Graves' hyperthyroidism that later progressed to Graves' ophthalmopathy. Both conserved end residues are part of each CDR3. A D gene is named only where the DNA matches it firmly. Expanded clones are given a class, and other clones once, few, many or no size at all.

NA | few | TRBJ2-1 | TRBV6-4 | CASSDSKEESMKQFF | TGTGCCAGCAGTGACTCGAAGGAGGAGTCAATGAAGCAGTTCTTC
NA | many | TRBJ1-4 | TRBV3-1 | CASSQTDEKLFF | TGTGCCAGCAGCCAAACCGATGAAAAACTGTTTTTT
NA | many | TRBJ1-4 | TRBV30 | CAWSVRYRVVEKLFF | TGTGCCTGGAGTGTACGGTACAGGGTGGTGGAAAAACTGTTTTTT
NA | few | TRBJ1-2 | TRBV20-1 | CSAYHRTEISYGYTF | TGCAGTGCCTACCATCGGACGGAAATCAGCTATGGCTACACCTTC
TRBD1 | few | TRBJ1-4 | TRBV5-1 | CASSGSGGRGEKLFF | TGCGCCAGCAGCGGATCAGGGGGCAGGGGTGAAAAACTGTTTTTT
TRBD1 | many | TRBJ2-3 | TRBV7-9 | CASSHPRDRGGDTQYF | TGTGCCAGCAGCCACCCCCGGGACAGGGGAGGAGATACGCAGTATTTT
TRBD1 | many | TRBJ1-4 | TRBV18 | CASSQPPGTDLNEKLFF | TGTGCCAGCTCACAACCACCCGGGACAGACCTTAATGAAAAACTGTTTTTT
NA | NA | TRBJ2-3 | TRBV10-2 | CASSESQSTDTQYF | TGCGCCAGCAGTGAGTCTCAGAGCACAGATACGCAGTATTTT
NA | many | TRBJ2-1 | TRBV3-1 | CASSQELTSSYNEQFF | TGTGCCAGCAGCCAAGAATTAACCAGCTCCTACAATGAGCAGTTCTTC
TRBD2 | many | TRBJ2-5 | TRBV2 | CASSEGLAGGAQYF | TGTGCCAGCAGTGAGGGACTAGCGGGAGGAGCCCAGTACTTC
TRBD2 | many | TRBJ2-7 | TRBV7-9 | CASSSSGRSYEQYF | TGTGCCAGCAGCTCCAGCGGGAGGTCCTACGAGCAGTACTTC
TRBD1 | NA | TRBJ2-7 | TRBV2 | CASREGTGGHEQYF | TGTGCCAGCAGGGAGGGGACAGGGGGCCACGAGCAGTACTTC
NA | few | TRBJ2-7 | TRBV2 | CASSVLRGSYEQYF | TGTGCCAGCAGTGTCTTACGGGGCTCCTACGAGCAGTACTTC
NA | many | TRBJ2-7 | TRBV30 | CAWSVLRYEQYF | TGTGCCTGGAGTGTCCTACGGTACGAGCAGTACTTC
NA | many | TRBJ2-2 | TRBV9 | CASRGQSGGTGELFF | TGTGCCAGCAGGGGGCAATCAGGGGGGACCGGGGAGCTGTTTTTT
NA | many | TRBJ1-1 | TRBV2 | CASRSGPRGDTEAFF | TGTGCCAGCCGAAGCGGACCACGGGGGGACACTGAAGCTTTCTTT
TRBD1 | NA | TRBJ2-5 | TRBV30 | CAWRGDRSQETQYF | TGTGCCTGGAGGGGGGACAGGTCGCAAGAGACCCAGTACTTC
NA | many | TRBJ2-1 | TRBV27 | CASSLNPVPVYNEQFF | TGTGCCAGCTCCCTTAACCCAGTCCCCGTTTACAATGAGCAGTTCTTC
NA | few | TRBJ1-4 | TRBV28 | CASSLPGRYNEKLFF | TGTGCCAGCAGTTTACCCGGGCGTTATAATGAAAAACTGTTTTTT
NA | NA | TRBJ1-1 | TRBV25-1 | CASSESGYTEAFF | TGTGCCAGCAGTGAAAGCGGATACACTGAAGCTTTCTTT
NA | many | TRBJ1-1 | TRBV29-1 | CSFSPRRGGTEAFF | TGCAGCTTCAGCCCCCGTAGGGGGGGCACTGAAGCTTTCTTT
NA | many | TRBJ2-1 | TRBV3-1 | CASSFRGLNNEQFF | TGTGCCAGCAGCTTCCGGGGACTTAACAATGAGCAGTTCTTC
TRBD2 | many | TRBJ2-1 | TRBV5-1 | CASSLELAGGLEQFF | TGCGCCAGCAGCTTGGAACTAGCGGGAGGGCTTGAGCAGTTCTTC
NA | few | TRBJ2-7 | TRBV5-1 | CASSSPAGGGRVYEQYF | TGCGCCAGCAGCTCCCCCGCAGGGGGCGGGAGGGTCTACGAGCAGTACTTC
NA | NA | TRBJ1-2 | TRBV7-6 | CASSSDGETGFFGYTF | TGTGCCAGCAGCTCTGACGGGGAGACGGGCTTTTTTGGCTACACCTTC
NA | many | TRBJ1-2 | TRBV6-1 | CASTSTGSRVHYGYTF | TGTGCCAGCACCTCGACAGGATCTCGTGTACACTATGGCTACACCTTC
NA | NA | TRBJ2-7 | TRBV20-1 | CSARRTVYEQYF | TGCAGTGCTAGGCGGACAGTTTACGAGCAGTACTTC
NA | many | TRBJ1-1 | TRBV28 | CASSTTGPTLNTEAFF | TGTGCCAGCAGTACCACAGGACCAACTTTGAACACTGAAGCTTTCTTT
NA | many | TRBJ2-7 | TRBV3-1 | CASSQGHEQYF | TGTGCCAGCAGCCAGGGTCACGAGCAGTACTTC
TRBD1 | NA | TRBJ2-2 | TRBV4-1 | CASSWTGESSGELFF | TGCGCCAGCAGCTGGACAGGGGAATCGAGCGGGGAGCTGTTTTTT
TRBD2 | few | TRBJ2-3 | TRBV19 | CASKREGLRDTQYF | TGTGCCAGTAAGCGGGAGGGCCTGAGGGATACGCAGTATTTT
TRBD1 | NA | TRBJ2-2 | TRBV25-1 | CASSEAGQVYTGELFF | TGTGCCAGCAGTGAGGCGGGACAGGTCTACACCGGGGAGCTGTTTTTT
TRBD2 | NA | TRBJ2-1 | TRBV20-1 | CSAGTSGGDEQFF | TGCAGTGCTGGCACTAGCGGGGGGGATGAGCAGTTCTTC
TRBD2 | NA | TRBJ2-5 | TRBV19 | CASSIRLAGGLREYF | TGTGCCAGTAGTATCCGCCTAGCGGGAGGCCTCCGGGAGTACTTC
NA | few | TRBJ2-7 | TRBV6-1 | CASSHRDRSYEQYF | TGTGCCAGCAGCCACAGGGACCGATCCTACGAGCAGTACTTC
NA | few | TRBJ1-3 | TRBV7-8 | CASSTITGTIYF | TGTGCCAGCAGCACTATAACGGGCACCATATATTTT
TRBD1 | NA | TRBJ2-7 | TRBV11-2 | CASGFGQETYERYF | TGTGCCAGCGGCTTTGGACAGGAGACCTACGAGCGGTACTTC
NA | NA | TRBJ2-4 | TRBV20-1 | CSARAVVKNIQYF | TGCAGTGCTAGAGCTGTTGTCAAAAACATTCAGTACTTC
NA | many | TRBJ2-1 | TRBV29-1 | CSAGTSYNEQFF | TGCAGCGCCGGGACGTCCTACAATGAGCAGTTCTTC
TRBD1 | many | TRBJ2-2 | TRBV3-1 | CASSQELSGTGNTGELFF | TGTGCCAGCAGCCAAGAATTATCGGGGACAGGGAACACCGGGGAGCTGTTTTTT
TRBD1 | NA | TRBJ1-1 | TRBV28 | CASSLETGIGTEAFF | TGTGCCAGCAGTTTAGAGACAGGGATAGGGACTGAAGCTTTCTTT
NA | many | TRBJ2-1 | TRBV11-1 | CASSLVWGNSNEQFF | TGTGCCAGCAGCTTAGTTTGGGGGAACTCCAATGAGCAGTTCTTC
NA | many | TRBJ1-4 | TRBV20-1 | CSARLVNEKLFF | TGCAGTGCTAGACTTGTTAATGAAAAACTGTTTTTT
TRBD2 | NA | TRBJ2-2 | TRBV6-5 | CASRYGLAGNTGELFF | TGTGCCAGCAGATACGGACTAGCGGGGAACACCGGGGAGCTGTTTTTT
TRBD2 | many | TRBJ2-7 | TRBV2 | CASSDVGGRGHEQYF | TGTGCCAGCAGTGATGTGGGCGGGAGAGGCCACGAGCAGTACTTC
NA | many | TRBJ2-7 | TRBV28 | CASSLLGGGRSSYEQYF | TGTGCCAGCAGTCTGTTGGGAGGAGGGAGGAGCTCCTACGAGCAGTACTTC
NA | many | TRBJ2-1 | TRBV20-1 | CSASAVARDEQFF | TGCAGTGCTAGCGCGGTAGCGCGGGATGAGCAGTTCTTC